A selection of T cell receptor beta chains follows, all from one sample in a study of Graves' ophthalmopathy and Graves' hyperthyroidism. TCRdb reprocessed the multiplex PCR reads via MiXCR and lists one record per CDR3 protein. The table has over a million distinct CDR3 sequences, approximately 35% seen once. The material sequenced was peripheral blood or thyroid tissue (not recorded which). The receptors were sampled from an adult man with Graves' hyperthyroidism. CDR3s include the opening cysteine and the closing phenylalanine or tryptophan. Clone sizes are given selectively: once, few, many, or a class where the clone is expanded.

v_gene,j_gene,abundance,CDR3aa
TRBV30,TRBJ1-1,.,CAWSVSRDTEAFF
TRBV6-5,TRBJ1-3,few,CASSYSGGQSRSGNTIYF
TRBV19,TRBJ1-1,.,CASSMSVTWGYAEAFF
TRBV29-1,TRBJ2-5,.,CSVEGLAGAGSETQYF
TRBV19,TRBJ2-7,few,CASSRFGTGSHEQYF
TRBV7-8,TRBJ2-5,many,CASSKGGETQYF
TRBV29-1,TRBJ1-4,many,CSVATGPTNEKLFF
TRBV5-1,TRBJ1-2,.,CASSLVSARSINYGYTF
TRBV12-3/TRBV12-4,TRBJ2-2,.,CASSQPGLARGVNTGELFF
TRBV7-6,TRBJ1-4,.,CASAAGQWYSTNEKLFF